These 5 T cell receptor beta chains were all obtained from the same sample, sequenced in a study of CD8 T cells in ankylosing spondylitis. MiXCR, run by TCRdb on the 5' RACE reads, gives a single entry per CDR3 protein. The table lists over 95,000 distinct CDR3 sequences, about 8.3% of them singletons, with 9.9% in the top ten. Sequences were obtained from blood, either unsorted or a sorted T cell fraction (not recorded which). The source of these receptors is a male donor with ankylosing spondylitis or in good health (not recorded which).

This clonotype was counted ten times or more. The chain is built from TRBV10-3 and TRBJ1-3, with 8 nucleotides matching TRBD1. This CDR3 region has 15 residues. Germline CDR1 reads ENHRY; CDR2 reads SYGVKD. V dropped 11 bases and J dropped 2; count of bases not matched to a gene: 11. CDR3 in DNA: TGTGCCGTTGCAACAGACAGGGGTACTGGAAACACCATATATTTT. Translated, it gives CAVATDRGTGNTIYF.

At least ten counts were recorded for this clonotype. This chain joins TRBV3-1 and TRBJ2-1; the match to TRBD2 covers 12 bases. This CDR3 spans 17 amino acids. V shed 1 base and J 12 bases; nucleotides not matched to a gene: 13. The germline V gene encodes CDR1 LGHDT and CDR2 YNNKEL (reference sequence). This CDR3 reads CASSQAPSLAGGQGQFF. CDR3 DNA: TGTGCCAGCAGCCAAGCGCCATCACTAGCGGGGGGCCAGGGGCAGTTCTTC.

This clonotype was seen ten or more times. This chain joins TRBV29-1 and TRBJ1-1; no firm D call. The CDR3 spans 13 residues. The germline gives CDR1 SQVTM, CDR2 ANQGSEA. V was pared by 7 bases and J by 1 base, with 13 bases between. CDR3: CSAPRPGNTEAFF. The CDR3 region has the DNA TGCAGCGCCCCGCGTCCAGGGAACACTGAAGCTTTCTTT.

This clonotype was picked up many times. This chain links TRBV6-5 with TRBJ1-2; TRBD1 might be the D (5 bases). V was cut by 4 bases and J by 8 bases, with 20 bases left in between. The CDR3 covers 15 residues. Germline CDR1 is MNHEY and CDR2 is SVGAGI. The CDR3 sequence: CASSSPGAQGRGYTF. The CDR3 DNA reads TGTGCCAGCAGTTCTCCAGGTGCCCAGGGTAGGGGCTACACCTTC.

This clonotype was counted many times. The chain uses TRBV20-1 and TRBJ1-5, with no clear D. CDR3 length equals 14 residues. Trimming removed 4 bases from V and 3 bases from J, with 13 bases in between. CDR1 DFQATT and CDR2 SNEGSKA come from the germline V gene (reference sequence). The CDR3 DNA follows: TGCAGTGCTACGGTCCGGGAATTCAATCAGCCCCAGCATTTT. This gives the protein CSATVREFNQPQHF.